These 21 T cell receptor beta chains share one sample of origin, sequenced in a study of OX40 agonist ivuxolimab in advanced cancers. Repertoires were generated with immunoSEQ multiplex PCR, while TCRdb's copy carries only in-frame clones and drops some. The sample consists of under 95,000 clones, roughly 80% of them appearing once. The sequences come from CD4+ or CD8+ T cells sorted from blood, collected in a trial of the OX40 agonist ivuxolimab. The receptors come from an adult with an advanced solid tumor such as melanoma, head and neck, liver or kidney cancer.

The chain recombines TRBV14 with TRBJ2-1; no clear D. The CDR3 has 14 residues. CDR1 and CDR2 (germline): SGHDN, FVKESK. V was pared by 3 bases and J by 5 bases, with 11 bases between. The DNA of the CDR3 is TGTGCCAGCAGCCAGACCGCCAGCCACAATGAGCAGTTCTTC. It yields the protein CASSQTASHNEQFF.

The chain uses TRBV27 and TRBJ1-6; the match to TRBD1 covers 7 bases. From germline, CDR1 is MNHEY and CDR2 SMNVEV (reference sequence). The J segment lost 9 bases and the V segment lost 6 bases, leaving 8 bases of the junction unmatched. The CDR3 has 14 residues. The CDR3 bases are TGTGCCAGCAGCAACAGGGGATTCAGTTCACCCCTCCACTTT. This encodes CASSNRGFSSPLHF.

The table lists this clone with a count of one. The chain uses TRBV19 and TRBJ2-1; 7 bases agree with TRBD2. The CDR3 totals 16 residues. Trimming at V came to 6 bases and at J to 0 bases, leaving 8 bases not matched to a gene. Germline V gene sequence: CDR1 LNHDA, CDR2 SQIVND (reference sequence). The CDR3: CASRPRSGVSYNEQFF. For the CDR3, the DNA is TGTGCCAGTAGGCCGAGGAGCGGGGTCTCCTACAATGAGCAGTTCTTC. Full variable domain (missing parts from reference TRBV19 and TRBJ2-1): DGGITQSPKYLFRKEGQNVTLSCEQNLNHDAMYWYRQDPGQGLRLIYYSQIVNDFQKGDIAEGYSVSREKKESFPLTVTSAQKNPTAFYLCASRPRSGVSYNEQFFGPGTRLTVL.

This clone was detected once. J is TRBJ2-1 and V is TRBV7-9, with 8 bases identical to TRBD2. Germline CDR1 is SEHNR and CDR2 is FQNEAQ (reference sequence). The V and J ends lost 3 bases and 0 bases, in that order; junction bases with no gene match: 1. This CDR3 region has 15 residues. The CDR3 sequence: CASSFSGVSYNEQFF. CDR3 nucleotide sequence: TGTGCCAGCAGCTTTAGCGGGGTCTCCTACAATGAGCAGTTCTTC.

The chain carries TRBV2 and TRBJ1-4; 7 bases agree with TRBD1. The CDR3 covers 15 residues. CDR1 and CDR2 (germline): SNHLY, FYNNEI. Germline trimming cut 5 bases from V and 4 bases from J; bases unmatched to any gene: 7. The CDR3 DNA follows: TGTGCCAGCAGTTCCTCGGGACAGCTTAATGAAAAACTGTTTTTT. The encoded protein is CASSSSGQLNEKLFF.

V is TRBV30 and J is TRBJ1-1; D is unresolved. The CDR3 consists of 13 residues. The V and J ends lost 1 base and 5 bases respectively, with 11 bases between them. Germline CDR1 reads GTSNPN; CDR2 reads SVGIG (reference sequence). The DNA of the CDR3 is TGTGCCTGGAGTGCAAGGATTGTTACTGAAGCTTTCTTT. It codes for CAWSARIVTEAFF.

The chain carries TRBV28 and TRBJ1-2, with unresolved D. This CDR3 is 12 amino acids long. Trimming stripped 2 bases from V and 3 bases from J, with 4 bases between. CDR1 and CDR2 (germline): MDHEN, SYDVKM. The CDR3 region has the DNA TGTGCCAGCAGTTTAGGAGACTATGGCTACACCTTC. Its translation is CASSLGDYGYTF.

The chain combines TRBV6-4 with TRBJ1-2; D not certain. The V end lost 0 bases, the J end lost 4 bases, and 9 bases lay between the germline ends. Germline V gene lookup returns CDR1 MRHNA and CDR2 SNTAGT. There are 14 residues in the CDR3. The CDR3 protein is CASSDSTQAYGYTF. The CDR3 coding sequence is TGTGCCAGCAGTGACTCGACGCAGGCCTATGGCTACACCTTC.

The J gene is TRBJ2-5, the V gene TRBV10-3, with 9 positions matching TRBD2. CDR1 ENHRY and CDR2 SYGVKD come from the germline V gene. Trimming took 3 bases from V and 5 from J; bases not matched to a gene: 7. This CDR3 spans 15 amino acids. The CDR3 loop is CAISEGGGARETQYF. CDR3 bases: TGTGCCATCAGTGAAGGCGGGGGGGCCCGGGAGACCCAGTACTTC.

The DNA of the CDR3 is TGCGCCAGCAGCCCCAGAGCGGGCCAAGAGACCCAGTACTTC. Translating it yields CASSPRAGQETQYF. J is TRBJ2-5 and V is TRBV5-1; possible D gene TRBD2, 6 bases. The CDR3 is 14 amino acids. CDR1 and CDR2 from the germline V gene are SGHRS and YFSETQ. The ends were cut back, 4 bases at V and 1 base at J, with 11 bases in the middle.

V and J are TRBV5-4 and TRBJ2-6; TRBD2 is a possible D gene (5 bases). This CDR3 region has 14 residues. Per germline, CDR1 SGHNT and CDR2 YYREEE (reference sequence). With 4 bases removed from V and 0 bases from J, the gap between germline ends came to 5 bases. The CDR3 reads CASSRGSGANVLTF. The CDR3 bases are TGTGCCAGCAGCCGGGGCTCTGGGGCCAACGTCCTGACTTTC.

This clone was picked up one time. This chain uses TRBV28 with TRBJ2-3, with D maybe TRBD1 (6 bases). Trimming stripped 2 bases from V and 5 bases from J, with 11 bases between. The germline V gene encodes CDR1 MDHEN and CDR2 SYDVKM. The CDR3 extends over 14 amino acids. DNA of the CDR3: TGTGCCAGCAGTTTAACTGGGGGCGGAGATACGCAGTATTTT. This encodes CASSLTGGGDTQYF.

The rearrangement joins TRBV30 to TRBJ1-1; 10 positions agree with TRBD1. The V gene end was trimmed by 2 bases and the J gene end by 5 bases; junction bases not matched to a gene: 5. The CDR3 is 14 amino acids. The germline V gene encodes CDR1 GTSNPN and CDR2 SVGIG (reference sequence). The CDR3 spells CAWSPDRGMTEAFF. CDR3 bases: TGTGCCTGGAGTCCGGACAGGGGGATGACTGAAGCTTTCTTT.

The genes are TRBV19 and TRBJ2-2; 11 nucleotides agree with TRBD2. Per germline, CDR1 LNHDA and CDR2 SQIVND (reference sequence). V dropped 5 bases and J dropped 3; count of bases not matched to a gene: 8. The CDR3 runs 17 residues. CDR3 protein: CASSVPGTSGDTGELFF. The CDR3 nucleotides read TGTGCCAGTAGTGTGCCCGGGACTAGCGGAGACACCGGGGAGCTGTTTTTT.

The CDR3 here is CASSWDRPEAFF. CDR3 DNA sequence: TGTGCCAGCAGTTGGGACAGGCCGGAAGCTTTCTTT. V and J are TRBV2 and TRBJ1-1; TRBD1 matches at 8 bases. The CDR3 is made up of 12 amino acids. The V gene end was trimmed by 5 bases and the J gene end by 8 bases; junction bases not matched to a gene: 4. The V gene's germline CDR1 is SNHLY and CDR2 FYNNEI.

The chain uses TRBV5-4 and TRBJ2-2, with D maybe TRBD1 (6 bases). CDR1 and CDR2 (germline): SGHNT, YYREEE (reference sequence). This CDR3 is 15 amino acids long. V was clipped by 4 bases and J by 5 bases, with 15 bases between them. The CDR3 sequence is CASSPGPGETGELFF. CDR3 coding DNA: TGTGCCAGCAGCCCCGGACCAGGGGAAACCGGGGAGCTGTTTTTT.

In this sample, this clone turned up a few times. The CDR3 sequence is CASSLEGLFSNQPQHF. The CDR3 DNA is TGTGCCAGCAGCTTGGAAGGGTTATTTAGCAATCAGCCCCAGCATTTT. The chain links TRBV5-4 to TRBJ1-5, with D unclear. This CDR3 is built from 16 residues. Germline CDR1 reads SGHNT; CDR2 reads YYREEE (reference sequence). Trimming shortened V by 0 bases and J by 0 bases, and 10 bases separated the two germline ends.

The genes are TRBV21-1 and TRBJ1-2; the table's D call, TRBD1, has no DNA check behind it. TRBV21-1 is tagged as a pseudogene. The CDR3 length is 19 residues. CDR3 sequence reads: CASSKATFSGTGIMRGYTF. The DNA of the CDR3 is TGTGCCAGCAGCAAAGCGACATTCTCCGGGACAGGGATTATGCGTGGCTACACCTTC.

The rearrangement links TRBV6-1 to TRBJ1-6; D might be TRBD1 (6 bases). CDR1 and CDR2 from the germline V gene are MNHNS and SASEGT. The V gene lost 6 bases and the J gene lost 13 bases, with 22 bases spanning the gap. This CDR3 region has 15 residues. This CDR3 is CASRVRRDTGVPLHF. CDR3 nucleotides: TGTGCCAGCAGGGTACGTCGGGACACGGGGGTCCCCCTCCACTTT.

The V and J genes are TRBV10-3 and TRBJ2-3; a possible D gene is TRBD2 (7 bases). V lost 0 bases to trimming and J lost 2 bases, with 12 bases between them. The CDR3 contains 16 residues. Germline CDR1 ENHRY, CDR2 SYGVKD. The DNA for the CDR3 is TGTGCCATCAGTGAGTCGGGGGGGGCCCTCACAGATACGCAGTATTTT. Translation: CAISESGGALTDTQYF.

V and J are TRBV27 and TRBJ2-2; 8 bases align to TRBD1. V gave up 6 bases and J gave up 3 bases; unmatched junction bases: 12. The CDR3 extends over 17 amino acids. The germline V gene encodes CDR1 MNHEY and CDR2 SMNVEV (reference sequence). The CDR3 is CASRSGTGVFDTGELFF. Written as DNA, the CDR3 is TGTGCCAGCAGATCCGGGACAGGAGTCTTCGACACCGGGGAGCTGTTTTTT.